Sequencing of this T cell receptor (beta chain) was carried out in a study of PD-1 blockade in classical Hodgkin lymphoma. Study-wide background: The nivolumab dose that patients received was 3 mg/kg, given intravenously every 2 weeks. Study-level points and caveats: Similar baseline diversity was found in complete responders and newly diagnosed patients. Healthy donors reportedly exceeded newly diagnosed patients in baseline TCR diversity.

Stated time point: cycle 4 day 1 (C4D1), after more than five weeks of nivolumab. Relapse was seen in all patients after autologous stem cell transplantation, and brentuximab vedotin exposure was variable. The patients, who had relapsed/refractory classical Hodgkin lymphoma, achieved best responses of complete response, partial response or progressive disease. Method: immunoSEQ multiplex PCR; TCRdb's copy keeps in-frame clones and lacks some. The sample lists approximately 22,000 clones; 80% were seen once. On this clone: Its antigen is unidentified.

Germline CDR1 LGHNA, CDR2 YSLEER. The CDR3 is 16 amino acids. The J segment lost 10 bases and the V segment lost 6 bases, leaving 14 bases of the junction unmatched. The sequence came from a human donor with classical Hodgkin lymphoma. The chain combines TRBV4-3 with TRBJ1-6; 8 positions agree with TRBD1. The material was peripheral blood mononuclear cells (PBMCs), obtained before the fourth cycle of nivolumab. The CDR3 spells CASSTYFETGESPLHF. The CDR3 DNA sequence: TGCGCCAGCAGTACATATTTCGAGACAGGGGAATCACCCCTCCACTTT.